This T cell receptor beta chain was retrieved from a study of cytomegalovirus exposure and HLA in healthy donors. With 60 Vbeta and 13 Jbeta primers, the PCR was carried out. Libraries were prepared by immunoSEQ multiplex PCR; TCRdb keeps only in-frame clonotypes and omits some of them. Altogether approximately 110,000 clones are present, 70% to 80% being singletons, with the ten largest covering roughly 5%. Germline trimming cut 4 bases from V and 2 bases from J; bases unmatched to any gene: 5. CDR3 length equals 16 residues. Per the germline V gene, CDR1 is SGHRS and CDR2 is YFSETQ. This clone showed up just a few times.

The chain links TRBV5-1 to TRBJ2-3, with 12 bases that match TRBD2. The sequencing input was PBMCs. This sequence originates from a woman in her 30s in good health and CMV-seropositive. CDR3 sequence reads: CASSAPSGGATDTQYF. Here the CDR3 DNA reads TGCGCCAGCAGCGCCCCTAGCGGGGGGGCCACAGATACGCAGTATTTT.